Shown below are 10 T cell receptor beta chains from a single sample sequenced in a study of CD8 T cells in Susac syndrome. Reverse transcription used about 0.45 to 1 ug RNA and random hexamers. TCRdb fed the immunoSEQ multiplex PCR reads into MiXCR, producing one record per CDR3 protein. The table has approximately 190,000 distinct CDR3 sequences, more than 90% seen once; the top ten hold approximately 0.1%. Sequencing was done on a sample of CD4+ T cells from PBMCs. The receptors were sampled from a human donor with Susac syndrome.

V usage is TRBV18 and J usage is TRBJ1-5; D unclear. Trimming removed 4 bases at V and 1 base at J, with 5 bases between. CDR1 is KGHSH, CDR2 LQKENI, per germline. The CDR3 has 13 amino acids. This CDR3 reads CASSQLSNQPQHF. CDR3 nucleotide sequence: TGTGCCAGCTCACAGCTCAGCAATCAGCCCCAGCATTTT. The whole variable domain, remainder taken from reference TRBV18 and TRBJ1-5, is NAGVMQNPRHLVRRRGQEARLRCSPMKGHSHVYWYRQLPEEGLKFMVYLQKENIIDESGMPKERFSAEFPKEGPSILRIQQVVRGDSAAYFCASSQLSNQPQHFGDGTRLSIL.

The gene calls are TRBV20-1 and TRBJ1-1; 7 bases line up with TRBD1. Trimming at V came to 5 bases and at J to 7 bases, leaving 13 bases not matched to a gene. The CDR3 runs 14 residues. The germline gives CDR1 DFQATT, CDR2 SNEGSKA (reference sequence). The CDR3 loop is CSALDRRARVEAFF. The CDR3 coding sequence is TGCAGTGCTTTGGACAGGCGCGCTCGGGTTGAAGCTTTCTTT.

The chain links TRBV7-2 to TRBJ2-7; 8 positions match TRBD1. Per the germline V gene, CDR1 is SGHTA and CDR2 is FQGNSA. The CDR3 contains 17 residues. J gave up 0 bases and V 5 bases, and 12 bases lay outside the gene matches. The CDR3 nucleotides are TGTGCCAGCAGCAAAATTAGCCAGGGGGCTCACTCCTACGAGCAGTACTTC. The encoded protein is CASSKISQGAHSYEQYF.

This clonotype occurred once. The CDR3 region is CAWSNGEQFF. For the CDR3, the DNA is TGTGCCTGGAGTAATGGGGAGCAGTTCTTC. J is TRBJ2-1 and V is TRBV30; D unresolved. V lost 2 bases and J lost 10, with 6 bases in between. The germline V gene encodes CDR1 GTSNPN and CDR2 SVGIG (reference sequence). The CDR3 runs to 10 residues.

The genes are TRBV5-4 and TRBJ2-5; TRBD2 might be the D (6 bases). Germline V gene data show CDR1 as SGHNT and CDR2 as YYREEE (reference sequence). CDR3 length equals 12 residues. Between the trimmed V and J ends, which lost 0 bases and 9 bases, there was a span of 9 bases. The CDR3 region has the DNA TGTGCCAGCAGCTTGGGGCCTAGCGCCCAGTACTTC. Residues: CASSLGPSAQYF. Combining the CDR3 with reference TRBV5-4 and TRBJ2-5 gives the whole variable domain ETGVTQSPTHLIKTRGQQVTLRCSSQSGHNTVSWYQQALGQGPQFIFQYYREEENGRGNFPPRFSGLQFPNYSSELNVNALELDDSALYLCASSLGPSAQYFGPGTRLLVL.

The chain employs TRBV30 and TRBJ1-2; D is possibly TRBD1 (5 bases). The CDR3 runs to 13 residues. V was shortened by 2 bases and J by 8 bases, with 15 bases between the two germline ends. CDR1 and CDR2 (germline): GTSNPN, SVGIG (reference sequence). CDR3 sequence reads: CAWSYRDLGGYTF. The CDR3 DNA is TGTGCCTGGAGTTACCGGGACCTCGGAGGCTACACCTTC.

CDR3 nucleotide sequence: TGCAGTGCTATCGGGACAGGGAAAGAGACCCAGTACTTC. It encodes CSAIGTGKETQYF. The rearrangement links TRBV20-1 to TRBJ2-5; 9 bases fit TRBD1. Germline V gene sequence: CDR1 DFQATT, CDR2 SNEGSKA (reference sequence). CDR3 length: 13 amino acids. Trimming cost V 4 bases and J 3 bases; bases outside gene matches: 3.

The chain links TRBV6-2 or TRBV6-3 to TRBJ2-5, with D possibly being TRBD1 (5 bases). V was pared by 5 bases and J by 5 bases, with 18 bases between. Germline assignment: CDR1 MNHEY and CDR2 SVGEGT. This CDR3 region has 15 residues. The CDR3 sequence: CASSNLKGLQETQYF. The CDR3 DNA reads TGTGCCAGCAGTAACCTGAAGGGGCTGCAGGAGACCCAGTACTTC.

V and J are TRBV4-3 and TRBJ2-1; TRBD1 or TRBD2 may be the D gene (5 bases each). V was trimmed by 1 base and J by 0 bases, leaving 13 bases between them. This CDR3 has 17 amino acids. The germline V gene encodes CDR1 LGHNA and CDR2 YSLEER. CDR3 protein: CASSQVPGRNSYNEQFF. CDR3 DNA: TGCGCCAGCAGCCAAGTTCCGGGACGGAACTCCTACAATGAGCAGTTCTTC.

Only one count was recorded for this clonotype. The chain employs TRBV28 and TRBJ2-5; 7 nucleotides match TRBD1. Trimming cost V 4 bases and J 0 bases; bases outside gene matches: 8. In germline, CDR1 is MDHEN, CDR2 SYDVKM. The CDR3 is 16 residues long. In DNA, the CDR3 is TGTGCCAGCAGTTCGGCCGGGACAGAGTACCAAGAGACCCAGTACTTC. This codes for CASSSAGTEYQETQYF.